The 18 T cell receptor beta chains below were found in one sample sequenced in a study of cytomegalovirus exposure and HLA in healthy donors. PCR used 60 Vbeta primers and 13 Jbeta primers. The table came from immunoSEQ multiplex PCR; TCRdb's copy has only in-frame clones and leaves some out. The sample holds approximately 120,000 clones, 77% seen once. Input material: PBMCs. The receptors were sampled from a woman between 40 and 55 years old in good health and CMV-seropositive.

CDR3 coding DNA: TGCGCCAGCAGCTATGCCCCCGCGAGCTACGAGCAGTACTTC. Translating it yields CASSYAPASYEQYF. The chain has TRBV5-1 and TRBJ2-7; D gene unclear. The germline V gene encodes CDR1 SGHRS and CDR2 YFSETQ. CDR3 length: 14 amino acids. Trimming stripped 3 bases from V and 3 bases from J, with 13 bases between.

The sample holds a few counts of this clone. This sequence joins TRBV5-4 and TRBJ2-1; 13 positions agree with TRBD2. The CDR3 consists of 17 residues. Germline V gene data show CDR1 as SGHNT and CDR2 as YYREEE (reference sequence). The ends lost 3 bases at V and 0 bases at J; junction bases unmatched: 3. CDR3 residues: CASSSGTSGNSYNEQFF. The CDR3 region has the DNA TGTGCCAGCAGCTCCGGGACTAGCGGGAACTCCTACAATGAGCAGTTCTTC.

This sequence joins TRBV30 and TRBJ2-7; 12 nucleotides line up with TRBD2. Germline V CDR1 and CDR2: GTSNPN, SVGIG (reference sequence). There are 16 residues in the CDR3. Germline trimming cut 6 bases from V and 0 bases from J; bases unmatched to any gene: 9. This chain's CDR3 is CACPSRTSGTSYEQYF. The DNA of the CDR3 is TGTGCCTGCCCTAGTAGGACTAGCGGGACCTCCTACGAGCAGTACTTC.

This sequence joins TRBV30 and TRBJ2-7, with 10 bases fitting TRBD1. CDR1 GTSNPN and CDR2 SVGIG come from the germline V gene (reference sequence). V lost 4 bases and J lost 5; bases outside the gene matches: 8. The CDR3 runs to 14 residues. The CDR3 DNA sequence: TGTGCCTGGACCCGATGGGACAGGGGCAACGAGCAGTACTTC. Its protein product is CAWTRWDRGNEQYF.

The CDR3 region has the DNA TGTGCCAGCAGCTTGCTTCCGGGAGCGGCAGATACGCAGTATTTT. Translation gives CASSLLPGAADTQYF. This chain links TRBV5-4 with TRBJ2-3; maybe TRBD2 (6 bases). This CDR3 spans 15 amino acids. V was pared by 1 base and J by 4 bases, with 13 bases between. Germline CDR1 SGHNT, CDR2 YYREEE (reference sequence).

The gene calls are TRBV6-4 and TRBJ2-6; TRBD2 agrees at 12 bases. The trim removed 5 bases at V and 0 bases at J, leaving 5 bases unmatched. This CDR3 has 18 amino acids. CDR1 and CDR2 from the germline V gene are MRHNA and SNTAGT. The CDR3 protein is CASSPRTSGNSGANVLTF. The CDR3 bases are TGTGCCAGCAGTCCCAGGACTAGCGGGAACTCTGGGGCCAACGTCCTGACTTTC.

The chain joins TRBV6-1 to TRBJ2-7; 8 bases are a match to TRBD1. The CDR3 length is 14 residues. The V segment lost 4 bases and the J segment 7 bases; nucleotides outside the gene matches: 9. Germline lookup yields CDR1 MNHNS and CDR2 SASEGT. CDR3 bases: TGTGCCAGCAGTGTGAAAGGACAGGGATTAGAGCAGTACTTC. Its translation is CASSVKGQGLEQYF.

This clone was seen only a few times. This sequence joins TRBV10-3 and TRBJ1-2, with a weak D call TRBD1 (5 bases). With 2 bases removed from V and 4 bases from J, the gap between germline ends came to 14 bases. Germline CDR1 is ENHRY and CDR2 is SYGVKD. The length of the CDR3 is 15 residues. The chain's CDR3 is CAISEGGRQPYGYTF. The CDR3 bases are TGTGCCATCAGTGAGGGTGGACGACAGCCCTATGGCTACACCTTC.

This sequence joins TRBV5-4 and TRBJ1-4; 7 bases match TRBD1. Per germline, CDR1 SGHNT and CDR2 YYREEE (reference sequence). The CDR3 totals 14 residues. Unmatched junction bases numbered 6, after V lost 4 bases and J lost 6 bases. CDR3 amino acids: CASSIRGDDEKLFF. The CDR3 region has the DNA TGTGCCAGCAGCATCAGGGGGGATGATGAAAAACTGTTTTTT.

The chain recombines TRBV9 with TRBJ1-1, with D possibly TRBD1 on 5 matching bases. V dropped 6 bases and J dropped 0 bases, with 12 bases sitting between them. Germline V lookup: CDR1 SGDLS, CDR2 YYNGEE. The CDR3 loop spans 14 amino acids. Here the CDR3 DNA reads TGTGCCAGCAATTCAGGGCATATGAACACTGAAGCTTTCTTT. It is translated as CASNSGHMNTEAFF.

The genes are TRBV7-2 and TRBJ2-3; no clear D gene. CDR1 is SGHTA and CDR2 is FQGNSA in the germline V gene. The CDR3 contains 13 residues. With 4 bases removed from V and 6 bases from J, the gap between germline ends came to 11 bases. In nucleotides, the CDR3 is TGTGCCAGCAGCTCCAGTGGTGTGGATACGCAGTATTTT. Translating gives CASSSSGVDTQYF.

The chain carries TRBV4-1 and TRBJ2-5; D unclear. The CDR3 contains 14 residues. Trimming took off 4 bases at V and 5 bases at J, with 14 bases between the two ends. In germline, CDR1 is MGHRA, CDR2 YSYEKL. CDR3 in amino acids: CASSRLAGRETQYF. CDR3 DNA: TGCGCCAGCAGCCGCCTCGCCGGTCGGGAGACCCAGTACTTC.

This clone was seen a handful of times. V is TRBV7-9 and J is TRBJ1-1; perhaps TRBD1 as D (6 bases). V shed 1 base and J shed 5 bases, with 11 bases lying between them. The CDR3 has 14 amino acids. Looked up from germline, CDR1 is SEHNR and CDR2 is FQNEAQ (reference sequence). This CDR3 is CASSLGGRGTEAFF. The CDR3, as DNA: TGTGCCAGCAGCTTAGGAGGGAGGGGGACTGAAGCTTTCTTT. Supplemented by reference TRBV7-9 and TRBJ1-1, the full variable domain reads DTGVSQNPRHKITKRGQNVTFRCDPISEHNRLYWYRQTLGQGPEFLTYFQNEAQLEKSRLLSDRFSAERPKGSFSTLEIQRTEQGDSAMYLCASSLGGRGTEAFFGQGTRLTVV.

The rearrangement links TRBV30 to TRBJ2-1; TRBD2 matches at 9 bases. The germline gives CDR1 GTSNPN, CDR2 SVGIG (reference sequence). V lost 2 bases, J lost 3 bases, and 5 bases stayed unmatched. The CDR3 contains 15 residues. DNA of the CDR3: TGTGCCTGGAGTCGGAGCGGGAGGCTCTACAATGAGCAGTTCTTC. Translation: CAWSRSGRLYNEQFF.

J is TRBJ1-2 and V is TRBV28; D remains unclear. Trimming removed 0 bases at V and 8 bases at J, with 7 bases between. CDR3 size: 12 residues. CDR1 and CDR2 (germline): MDHEN, SYDVKM. The CDR3 protein is CASSLWTRGYTF. As DNA, the CDR3 is TGTGCCAGCAGTTTATGGACAAGGGGCTACACCTTC.

V is TRBV7-9 and J is TRBJ2-7; TRBD1 might be the D (5 bases). The CDR3 covers 15 residues. Germline V gene sequence: CDR1 SEHNR, CDR2 FQNEAQ (reference sequence). Deletions cut 1 base from V and 5 bases from J, with 15 bases between. CDR3 bases: TGTGCCAGCAGCTTAGGGTGGCAGGGTTTACACGAGCAGTACTTC. The encoded protein is CASSLGWQGLHEQYF.

The V call is TRBV7-9, the J call TRBJ2-5; a weak D match, TRBD1 (6 bases). The J call may be mistaken, given a closer DNA end match to TRBJ2-7. Germline V lookup: CDR1 SEHNR, CDR2 FQNEAQ (reference sequence). The CDR3 runs 13 residues. This CDR3 is CASSLPDSYEQYF. The CDR3, as DNA: TGTGCCAGCAGCTTACCGGACAGCTACGAGCAGTACTTC.

There are a few counts of this clone. The rearrangement links TRBV6-5 to TRBJ1-5, with D unclear. This CDR3 is 13 amino acids long. Trimming pared 7 bases from V and 3 bases from J, leaving 10 bases between. Looked up from germline, CDR1 is MNHEY and CDR2 is SVGAGI. Here the CDR3 DNA reads TGTGCCAGCACCAATGCGGTCAATCAGCCCCAGCATTTT. It yields the protein CASTNAVNQPQHF.